Listed here are 3 T cell receptor beta chains from one sample, sequenced in a study of T cells after somatic rescue of genetic block. Method: immunoSEQ multiplex PCR; TCRdb's copy keeps in-frame clones and lacks some. The sample has more than 65,000 clones, under 95% seen once. Specimen: peripheral blood mononuclear cells (PBMCs). These TCRs come from a man aged 25-45 years.

The chain couples TRBV11-2 to TRBJ2-7; D is perhaps TRBD1 or TRBD2 (5 bases each). This CDR3 comprises 15 residues. Trimming shortened V by 1 base and J by 2 bases, and 12 bases separated the two germline ends. Per germline, CDR1 SGHAT and CDR2 FQNNGV. The CDR3 coding sequence is TGTGCCAGCAGCTTAGGGTTGAGGGGCACCTACGAGCAGTACTTC. Translated: CASSLGLRGTYEQYF.

This clone has just one count. The rearrangement uses TRBV30 and TRBJ1-6; tentative D call: TRBD1 (5 bases). Germline loops: CDR1 GTSNPN, CDR2 SVGIG (reference sequence). V was pared by 3 bases and J by 9 bases, with 18 bases between. This CDR3 has 15 amino acids. The CDR3 coding sequence is TGTGCCTGGAGGCCCACCCACAGGTTAGGTTCACCCCTCCACTTT. It specifies CAWRPTHRLGSPLHF.

Written as DNA, the CDR3 is TGTGCCAGCAGCTTAGCGATCGGGTCCTCCTACGAGCAGTACTTC. Translated: CASSLAIGSSYEQYF. The rearrangement links TRBV7-8 to TRBJ2-7; D unresolved. The CDR3 is made up of 15 amino acids. V lost 0 bases and J 0 bases, leaving 9 bases between the germline ends. Germline V gene sequence: CDR1 SGHVS, CDR2 FQNEAQ.